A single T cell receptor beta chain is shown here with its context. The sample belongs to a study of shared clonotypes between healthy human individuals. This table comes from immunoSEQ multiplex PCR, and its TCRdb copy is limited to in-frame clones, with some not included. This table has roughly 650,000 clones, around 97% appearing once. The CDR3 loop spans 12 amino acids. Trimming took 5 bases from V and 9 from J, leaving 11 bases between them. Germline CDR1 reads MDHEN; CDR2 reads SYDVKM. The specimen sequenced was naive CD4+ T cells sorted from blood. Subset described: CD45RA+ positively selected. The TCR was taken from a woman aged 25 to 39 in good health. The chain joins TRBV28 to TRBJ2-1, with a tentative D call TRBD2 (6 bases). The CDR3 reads CASSVRGTEQFF. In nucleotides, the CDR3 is TGTGCCAGCAGTGTTCGGGGGACTGAGCAGTTCTTC. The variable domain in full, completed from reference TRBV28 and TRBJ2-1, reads DVKVTQSSRYLVKRTGEKVFLECVQDMDHENMFWYRQDPGLGLRLIYFSYDVKMKEKGDIPEGYSVSREKKERFSLILESASTNQTSMYLCASSVRGTEQFFGPGTRLTVL.